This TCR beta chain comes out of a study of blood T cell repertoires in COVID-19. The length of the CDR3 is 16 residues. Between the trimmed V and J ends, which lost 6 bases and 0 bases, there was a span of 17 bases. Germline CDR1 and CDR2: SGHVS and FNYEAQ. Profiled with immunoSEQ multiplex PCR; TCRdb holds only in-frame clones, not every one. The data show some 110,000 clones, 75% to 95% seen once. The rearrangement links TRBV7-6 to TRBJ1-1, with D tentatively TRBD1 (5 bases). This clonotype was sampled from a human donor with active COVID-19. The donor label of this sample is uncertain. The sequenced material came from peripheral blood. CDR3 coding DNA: TGTGCCAGCAGTGGGTCGGGGGGGACCATGAACACTGAAGCTTTCTTT. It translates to CASSGSGGTMNTEAFF.